What follows are 8 T cell receptor beta chains derived from one specimen sequenced in a study of blood T cell repertoires in COVID-19. Repertoires were generated with immunoSEQ multiplex PCR, while TCRdb's copy carries only in-frame clones and drops some. The sample includes roughly 320,000 clones, 70% to 90% of them seen just once. The specimen was peripheral blood. The source of these receptors is a human donor in a cohort sampled during active COVID-19.

The V gene is TRBV30, the J gene TRBJ2-3; unclear D gene. Trimming removed 0 bases from V and 3 bases from J, with 7 bases in between. Germline V CDR1 and CDR2: GTSNPN, SVGIG (reference sequence). The CDR3 is 13 amino acids. CDR3 amino acids: CAWSVPGTDTQYF. The DNA for the CDR3 is TGTGCCTGGAGTGTACCAGGAACAGATACGCAGTATTTT.

This sequence joins TRBV11-1 and TRBJ2-7, with a tentative D call TRBD1 (5 bases). Trimming removed 6 bases at V and 5 bases at J, with 20 bases between. The CDR3 loop spans 15 amino acids. CDR1 and CDR2 (germline): SGHAT, FQDESV (reference sequence). The CDR3 region has the DNA TGTGCCAGCAGACTTAGGGGTAGGGGAACCGACGAGCAGTACTTC. This sequence encodes CASRLRGRGTDEQYF. Together with reference TRBV11-1 and TRBJ2-7, the CDR3 gives the full variable domain: EAEVAQSPRYKITEKSQAVAFWCDPISGHATLYWYRQILGQGPELLVQFQDESVVDDSQLPKDRFSAERLKGVDSTLKIQPAELGDSAMYLCASRLRGRGTDEQYFGPGTRLTVT.

The chain uses TRBV30 and TRBJ2-3, with TRBD2 matching over 9 bases. V shed 2 bases, J shed 4 bases, and the junction held 13 bases outside the gene matches. The CDR3 spans 17 residues. CDR1 is GTSNPN and CDR2 is SVGIG in the germline V gene (reference sequence). CDR3 amino acids: CAWSFARTSETPDTQYF. The CDR3 DNA reads as TGTGCCTGGAGTTTCGCCCGGACTAGCGAGACCCCAGATACGCAGTATTTT.

The rearrangement joins TRBV11-3 to TRBJ2-2; TRBD1 agrees at 7 bases. Unmatched junction bases numbered 6, after V lost 5 bases and J lost 0 bases. The CDR3 contains 16 residues. From germline, CDR1 is SGHNT and CDR2 YENEEA. Written as DNA, the CDR3 is TGTGCCAGCAGCACCCGACAGGGAGCGAACACCGGGGAGCTGTTTTTT. Translated: CASSTRQGANTGELFF.

The chain couples TRBV11-2 to TRBJ2-2, with TRBD1 matching 7 bases. Germline V gives CDR1 SGHAT, CDR2 FQNNGV. Trimming cost V 5 bases and J 2 bases; bases outside gene matches: 8. The CDR3 is 16 amino acids. The CDR3 loop is CASSRRTGRNTGELFF. CDR3 DNA: TGTGCCAGCAGCCGAAGGACAGGTAGAAACACCGGGGAGCTGTTTTTT.

The gene calls are TRBV20-1 and TRBJ1-1; D is unclear. The CDR3 is 13 residues long. Germline V gives CDR1 DFQATT, CDR2 SNEGSKA (reference sequence). Trimming removed 3 bases from V and 3 bases from J, with 11 bases in between. The DNA for the CDR3 is TGCAGTGCTAGTTCCTCGGGGTACACTGAAGCTTTCTTT. Protein sequence: CSASSSGYTEAFF.

This rearrangement joins TRBV4-1 to TRBJ2-7; D is perhaps TRBD1 (6 bases). The CDR3 is made up of 13 amino acids. V was clipped by 3 bases and J by 4 bases, with 10 bases between them. CDR1 MGHRA and CDR2 YSYEKL come from the germline V gene. Written as DNA, the CDR3 is TGCGCCAGCAGCCAGGGGGCTGTGTACGAGCAGTACTTC. Its protein product is CASSQGAVYEQYF.

The CDR3 sequence is CASGLSRGTSVYNEQFF. The DNA of the CDR3 is TGTGCTAGTGGTTTGTCGCGAGGGACTAGCGTTTACAATGAGCAGTTCTTC. The genes are TRBV12-5 and TRBJ2-1, with 10 positions matching TRBD2. CDR1 LGHNT and CDR2 FRNRAP come from the germline V gene. V lost 2 bases and J lost 4; bases outside the gene matches: 8. The CDR3 is made up of 17 amino acids.